The sequence of this T cell receptor beta chain was determined in a study of blood T cell repertoires in COVID-19. The cohort comprised adults aged about 18 to 100 years residing in 24 US areas. Trimming cost V 4 bases and J 4 bases; bases outside gene matches: 2. The CDR3 is made up of 13 amino acids. Germline loops: CDR1 MGHRA, CDR2 YSYEKL. Sequencing was performed with immunoSEQ multiplex PCR; in TCRdb, only in-frame clones are kept and a portion is missing. The sample lists 390,000 or so clones, 75% to 90% occurring once. The chain employs TRBV4-1 and TRBJ2-7, with TRBD2 matching 9 bases. The sequenced material came from PBMCs or T cells enriched from blood (not recorded which). The clonotype comes from a young man who had recovered from COVID-19. CDR3 nucleotides: TGCGCCAGCAGCCGGGCGGGAGGGTACGAGCAGTACTTC. Translating gives CASSRAGGYEQYF.